The 21 T cell receptor beta chains listed next were all sequenced from one sample in a study of blood T cell repertoires in COVID-19 (dated by TCRdb to 2018 to 2021). Library preparation was by the immunoSEQ multiplex PCR assay. The source is immuneACCESS, and TCRdb retained only in-frame sequences with V and J called. Part of the clones is not carried over; for the studies checked, unresolved V genes explain less than half of this, and the remainder is unexplained. The sample table holds around 100,000 clones, of which over 65% were seen once. The ten largest clones capture roughly 12% of the sample. Sequences were obtained from peripheral blood. The receptor set was obtained from a human donor in a cohort sampled during active COVID-19.

V usage is TRBV3-1 (or the pseudogene TRBV3-2) and J usage is TRBJ2-2, with 9 bases lining up with TRBD2. CDR1 is LGHDT and CDR2 is YNNKEL in the germline V gene (reference sequence). The length of the CDR3 is 15 residues. J gave up 5 bases and V 4 bases, and 5 bases lay outside the gene matches. DNA for the CDR3: TGTGCCAGCAGCCGACGGCGGGGGGGGACCGGGGAGCTGTTTTTT. Residues: CASSRRRGGTGELFF.

The genes are TRBV6-5 and TRBJ1-2; D call uncertain. CDR1 is MNHEY and CDR2 is SVGAGI in the germline V gene. CDR3 length: 14 residues. Trimming cost V 2 bases and J 5 bases, with 12 bases left between them. CDR3 nucleotides: TGTGCCAGCAGTTACCTTGACCGGGGTTATGGCTACACCTTC. This encodes CASSYLDRGYGYTF.

Comment on this clone: The same CDR3 can be traced to other DNA sequences in this sample. The gene calls are TRBV5-5 and TRBJ1-1; 7 bases are a match to TRBD1. CDR1 SGHKS and CDR2 YYEKEE come from the germline V gene (reference sequence). The CDR3 loop spans 14 amino acids. J lost 4 bases, V lost 2 bases, and 5 bases had no gene match. CDR3 in amino acids: CASSFFQGGTEAFF. As DNA, the CDR3 is TGTGCCAGCAGCTTCTTCCAGGGGGGCACTGAAGCTTTCTTT.

The chain uses TRBV2 and TRBJ1-2; TRBD1 is a possible D gene (5 bases). The V end lost 5 bases, the J end lost 2 bases, and 9 bases lay between the germline ends. Germline CDR1 reads SNHLY; CDR2 reads FYNNEI. The CDR3 sequence is 13 residues long. The CDR3 DNA is TGTGCCAGCAGTACAACAGGAAACTATGGCTACACCTTC. Translation gives CASSTTGNYGYTF.

The chain uses TRBV9 and TRBJ2-3; weak D call: TRBD2 (6 bases). The V and J ends lost 0 bases and 2 bases respectively, with 10 bases between them. CDR1 is SGDLS, CDR2 YYNGEE, per germline. This CDR3 is built from 15 residues. The CDR3 spells CASSVVAGITDTQYF. The CDR3 nucleotides are TGTGCCAGCAGCGTAGTTGCGGGAATCACAGATACGCAGTATTTT.

The V and J genes are TRBV19 and TRBJ2-3; 8 nucleotides match TRBD2. V lost 5 bases and J lost 5; bases outside the gene matches: 9. The CDR3 consists of 15 residues. Per germline, CDR1 LNHDA and CDR2 SQIVND (reference sequence). CDR3 nucleotide sequence: TGTGCCAGTAGTGAATCGGGGGGGCGTAAAGATACGCAGTATTTT. It specifies CASSESGGRKDTQYF.

With respect to this clone: One end of the junction does not line up with germline, which may come from a read error. This chain joins TRBV4-2 and TRBJ2-5; D gene uncertain. Germline CDR1 and CDR2: LGHNA and YNFKEQ. The CDR3 contains 10 residues. The CDR3 loop reads CASTPQTQYF. The CDR3 nucleotides are TGCGCCAGCACCCCTCAGACCCAGTACTTC.

This clone was picked up one time. V gene TRBV4-3 combines with J gene TRBJ1-3, with 8 bases aligning to TRBD1. J lost 1 base, V lost 1 base, and 12 bases had no gene match. The CDR3 runs 19 residues. Germline V CDR1 and CDR2: LGHNA, YSLEER. In DNA, the CDR3 is TGCGCCAGCAGCCAAGGCCCCGGGACAGGCATTATTTCTGGAAACACCATATATTTT. As protein: CASSQGPGTGIISGNTIYF.

V usage is TRBV30 and J usage is TRBJ2-7, with 7 bases fitting TRBD1. CDR1 and CDR2 from the germline V gene are GTSNPN and SVGIG (reference sequence). V lost 3 bases and J lost 1; bases outside the gene matches: 6. CDR3 length: 14 amino acids. The CDR3 nucleotides read TGTGCCTGGAGGATGACAGGGAAGTCCTACGAGCAGTACTTC. Protein sequence: CAWRMTGKSYEQYF.

V is TRBV27 and J is TRBJ1-1; the D gene is possibly TRBD1 (6 bases). Looked up from germline, CDR1 is MNHEY and CDR2 is SMNVEV (reference sequence). The CDR3 length is 16 residues. The V and J ends lost 1 base and 1 base respectively, with 13 bases between them. The CDR3 region is CASSLFLGGGNTEAFF. The CDR3 DNA reads TGTGCCAGCAGTTTATTCCTAGGGGGGGGGAACACTGAAGCTTTCTTT.

The chain joins TRBV19 to TRBJ2-3, with D uncertain. The V end was cut by 3 bases, the J end by 0 bases, with 7 bases between. This CDR3 is built from 14 residues. Germline values: CDR1 LNHDA, CDR2 SQIVND (reference sequence). CDR3 region: CASSMLTSTDTQYF. The DNA of the CDR3 is TGTGCCAGTAGTATGTTAACTAGCACAGATACGCAGTATTTT.

V usage is TRBV18 and J usage is TRBJ2-1, with 10 bases lining up with TRBD1. This CDR3 has 17 residues. Germline lookup yields CDR1 KGHSH and CDR2 LQKENI. Unmatched junction bases numbered 12, after V lost 3 bases and J lost 7 bases. The CDR3 nucleotides are TGTGCCAGCTCACCCACGTCCGCCGGGACAGGGGTAAATGAGCAGTTCTTC. Residues: CASSPTSAGTGVNEQFF. The full variable domain, its missing parts supplied by reference TRBV18 and TRBJ2-1, is NAGVMQNPRHLVRRRGQEARLRCSPMKGHSHVYWYRQLPEEGLKFMVYLQKENIIDESGMPKERFSAEFPKEGPSILRIQQVVRGDSAAYFCASSPTSAGTGVNEQFFGPGTRLTVL.

J is TRBJ2-7 and V is TRBV20-1; 8 bases fit TRBD2. CDR3 size: 14 residues. Germline V gene data show CDR1 as DFQATT and CDR2 as SNEGSKA (reference sequence). With 3 bases clipped from V and 3 bases from J, the junction kept 7 bases outside the gene matches. The CDR3 protein is CSASSAAGGYEQYF. CDR3 bases: TGCAGTGCTAGTTCAGCCGCGGGGGGCTACGAGCAGTACTTC.

V and J are TRBV6-5 and TRBJ1-1, with TRBD1 as a possible D gene (6 bases). V was cut by 6 bases and J by 1 base, with 12 bases left in between. This CDR3 is built from 14 residues. Germline V gene lookup returns CDR1 MNHEY and CDR2 SVGAGI. Written as DNA, the CDR3 is TGTGCCAGCAGCTTAGGGACAAGGAACACTGAAGCTTTCTTT. Amino acids: CASSLGTRNTEAFF.

The chain carries TRBV15 and TRBJ2-1, with TRBD1 matching 11 bases. CDR1 is LNHNV and CDR2 is YYDKDF in the germline V gene (reference sequence). Trimming at V came to 3 bases and at J to 9 bases, leaving 4 bases not matched to a gene. The CDR3 is 14 residues long. CDR3 amino acids: CATSRGDRGSEQFF. Written as DNA, the CDR3 is TGTGCCACCAGCAGGGGGGACAGGGGGAGTGAGCAGTTCTTC.

J is TRBJ1-6 and V is TRBV6-2 or TRBV6-3; 7 positions agree with TRBD1. There are 16 residues in the CDR3. The V gene end was trimmed by 4 bases and the J gene end by 7 bases; junction bases not matched to a gene: 10. Germline lookup yields CDR1 MNHEY and CDR2 SVGEGT. The DNA for the CDR3 is TGTGCCAGCAGTTCCCATCAGACAGGGAGGAATTCACCCCTCCACTTT. Protein: CASSSHQTGRNSPLHF.

CDR3 nucleotides: TGTGCCAGCAGCTTAGCGGGGGGGGTCTACGAGCAGTACTTC. Protein: CASSLAGGVYEQYF. The genes are TRBV7-8 and TRBJ2-7; 7 bases fit TRBD2. The CDR3 loop spans 14 amino acids. CDR1 is SGHVS and CDR2 is FQNEAQ in the germline V gene. The junction had 2 bases not matched to a gene; V was cut back by 0 bases and J by 3 bases.

This clone was seen a few times. The chain uses TRBV29-1 and TRBJ2-2, with 9 bases aligning to TRBD2. This CDR3 is built from 13 residues. V trimming: 6 bases; J trimming: 4 bases; junction bases outside the gene matches: 3. The V gene's germline CDR1 is SQVTM and CDR2 ANQGSEA. The CDR3 reads CSVAGGATGELFF. The CDR3 bases are TGCAGCGTAGCGGGGGGTGCCACCGGGGAGCTGTTTTTT.

The V call is TRBV7-2, the J call TRBJ2-3; D gene uncertain. The CDR3 loop spans 16 amino acids. The germline CDR1 and CDR2 sequences are SGHTA and FQGNSA. The V and J ends lost 1 base and 4 bases respectively, with 15 bases between them. The CDR3 DNA sequence: TGTGCCAGCAGCTTAGTTGGCACTGTGGGCGCAGATACGCAGTATTTT. It codes for CASSLVGTVGADTQYF.

The chain links TRBV10-1 to TRBJ2-7; 10 nucleotides line up with TRBD1. The V segment lost 8 bases and the J segment 5 bases; nucleotides outside the gene matches: 12. Germline CDR1 is WNHNN and CDR2 is SYGVQD (reference sequence). The CDR3 sequence is 15 residues long. CDR3: CASLLRGQGKNEQYF. CDR3 DNA sequence: TGCGCCAGCCTGCTCCGGGGACAGGGGAAGAACGAGCAGTACTTC.

Here the CDR3 DNA reads TGCGCCAGCAGCCAAGATAGTGGCGGGGGGGCCCGGGATACGCAGTATTTT. Translation gives CASSQDSGGGARDTQYF. V and J are TRBV4-1 and TRBJ2-3; TRBD2 agrees at 9 bases. CDR3 size: 17 residues. The V gene end was trimmed by 0 bases and the J gene end by 6 bases; junction bases not matched to a gene: 10. In germline, CDR1 is MGHRA, CDR2 YSYEKL.